Each of the 17 T cell receptor beta chains below was sequenced from the same sample in a study of blood T cell repertoires in COVID-19 (dated by TCRdb to the early 2020s). Library construction relied on the immunoSEQ multiplex PCR assay. TCRdb mirrors the immuneACCESS table, restricted to in-frame sequences. Some clones are absent from its copies; in checked studies, under half trace to an unresolved V gene, and the reason for the others is unknown. The sample profile shows about 290,000 clones; about nine tenths of them were found once. The top ten clonotypes cover less than 2% of the sample. The source material was PBMCs or T cells enriched from blood (not recorded which). The receptors derive from a woman between 40 and 55 years old who had recovered from COVID-19.

This sequence joins TRBV30 and TRBJ1-1; the D gene is possibly TRBD1 (5 bases). Germline lookup yields CDR1 GTSNPN and CDR2 SVGIG (reference sequence). Trimming removed 3 bases from V and 3 bases from J, with 11 bases in between. CDR3 length equals 13 residues. CDR3 sequence (DNA): TGTGCCTGGAGCCGGGGGTGGGACACTGAAGCTTTCTTT. This sequence encodes CAWSRGWDTEAFF.

The CDR3 reads CASSLSPGQGTYEQYF. CDR3 nucleotide sequence: TGCGCCAGCAGCTTATCTCCGGGACAGGGTACCTACGAGCAGTACTTC. This sequence joins TRBV5-1 and TRBJ2-7; 9 bases match TRBD1. The CDR3 is 16 amino acids. From germline, CDR1 is SGHRS and CDR2 YFSETQ. V was clipped by 2 bases and J by 2 bases; unmatched bases: 8. The full variable domain, rest sourced from reference TRBV5-1 and TRBJ2-7, is KAGVTQTPRYLIKTRGQQVTLSCSPISGHRSVSWYQQTPGQGLQFLFEYFSETQRNKGNFPGRFSGRQFSNSRSEMNVSTLELGDSALYLCASSLSPGQGTYEQYFGPGTRLTVT.

The rearrangement uses TRBV27 and TRBJ2-5; perhaps TRBD2 as D (5 bases). Germline-derived CDR1 and CDR2 are MNHEY and SMNVEV (reference sequence). The V end was cut by 2 bases, the J end by 4 bases, with 8 bases between. The length of the CDR3 is 13 residues. CDR3 bases: TGTGCCAGCAGTTTAAGAGAGGGAGAGACCCAGTACTTC. Translation: CASSLREGETQYF.

The chain links TRBV13 to TRBJ2-7; 11 nucleotides match TRBD2. Germline V gene lookup returns CDR1 PRHDT and CDR2 FYEKMQ (reference sequence). The CDR3 spans 15 residues. J was trimmed by 4 bases and V by 5 bases; bases with no gene match: 7. CDR3 in DNA: TGTGCCAGCAGCCCGATAGCGGGAGGGAAGTACGAGCAGTACTTC. Its translation: CASSPIAGGKYEQYF.

The chain links TRBV19 to TRBJ1-2; no definite D call. This CDR3 has 12 residues. CDR1 and CDR2 (germline): LNHDA, SQIVND (reference sequence). V lost 1 base and J lost 7, with 7 bases in between. This CDR3 is CASSIATGGYTF. CDR3 nucleotide sequence: TGTGCCAGTAGTATAGCTACGGGTGGCTACACCTTC. Drawing the rest from reference TRBV19 and TRBJ1-2, the complete variable domain is DGGITQSPKYLFRKEGQNVTLSCEQNLNHDAMYWYRQDPGQGLRLIYYSQIVNDFQKGDIAEGYSVSREKKESFPLTVTSAQKNPTAFYLCASSIATGGYTFGSGTRLTVV.

The CDR3 loop is CASSLNRGVYEQYF. The CDR3 DNA reads as TGCGCCAGCAGCTTGAACAGGGGAGTGTACGAGCAGTACTTC. The chain couples TRBV5-1 to TRBJ2-7, with 7 nucleotides matching TRBD1. The germline V gene encodes CDR1 SGHRS and CDR2 YFSETQ. The trim removed 1 base at V and 4 bases at J, leaving 5 bases unmatched. The CDR3 is 14 amino acids.

The chain has TRBV10-1 and TRBJ2-5; maybe TRBD1 (6 bases). The CDR3 covers 15 residues. The germline V gene encodes CDR1 WNHNN and CDR2 SYGVQD (reference sequence). Trimming shortened V by 1 base and J by 7 bases, and 16 bases separated the two germline ends. The DNA of the CDR3 is TGCGCCAGCAGTGAGTGGACAGTCCGGGCGGGGACCCAGTACTTC. Protein sequence: CASSEWTVRAGTQYF.

The gene calls are TRBV11-1 and TRBJ2-7; a weak D match, TRBD1 (5 bases). V was shortened by 2 bases and J by 5 bases, with 19 bases between the two germline ends. The CDR3 loop spans 16 amino acids. Germline CDR1 is SGHAT and CDR2 is FQDESV (reference sequence). This chain's CDR3 is CASSLKIDSLSDEQYF. DNA of the CDR3: TGTGCCAGCAGCTTAAAGATTGACAGCCTTTCCGACGAGCAGTACTTC. Full variable domain (remainder filled in from reference TRBV11-1 and TRBJ2-7): EAEVAQSPRYKITEKSQAVAFWCDPISGHATLYWYRQILGQGPELLVQFQDESVVDDSQLPKDRFSAERLKGVDSTLKIQPAELGDSAMYLCASSLKIDSLSDEQYFGPGTRLTVT.

The V call is TRBV11-3, the J call TRBJ2-7; unclear D gene. From germline, CDR1 is SGHNT and CDR2 YENEEA. V lost 6 bases to trimming and J lost 2 bases, with 8 bases between them. The CDR3 runs 12 residues. CDR3 sequence (DNA): TGTGCCAGCAGACTACCCGCCTACGAGCAGTACTTC. Translation: CASRLPAYEQYF.

V usage is TRBV5-4 and J usage is TRBJ1-4; TRBD1 matches at 11 bases. Germline CDR1 SGHNT, CDR2 YYREEE (reference sequence). V lost 4 bases and J lost 7; bases outside the gene matches: 9. The CDR3 has 16 residues. CDR3 nucleotides: TGTGCCAGCAGCCAACGCGCCGGGACAGGGGGTGAAAAACTGTTTTTT. This codes for CASSQRAGTGGEKLFF. The full variable domain, its missing parts supplied by reference TRBV5-4 and TRBJ1-4, is ETGVTQSPTHLIKTRGQQVTLRCSSQSGHNTVSWYQQALGQGPQFIFQYYREEENGRGNFPPRFSGLQFPNYSSELNVNALELDDSALYLCASSQRAGTGGEKLFFGSGTQLSVL.

The genes are TRBV11-2 and TRBJ1-1; 7 nucleotides line up with TRBD1. Germline V lookup: CDR1 SGHAT, CDR2 FQNNGV. Trimming cost V 5 bases and J 3 bases; bases outside gene matches: 9. This CDR3 region has 15 residues. CDR3 sequence (DNA): TGTGCCAGCAGCCCAATACAGGGGCGTTACACTGAAGCTTTCTTT. Amino acid sequence: CASSPIQGRYTEAFF.

This clone is a singleton in its sample. J is TRBJ2-3 and V is TRBV7-3, with unresolved D. Germline-derived CDR1 and CDR2 are SGHTA and FQGTGA. This CDR3 is 14 amino acids long. V shed 3 bases and J shed 0 bases, with 7 bases lying between them. The CDR3 sequence is CASSFLSSTDTQYF. The CDR3 nucleotides are TGTGCCAGCAGCTTCTTGTCTAGCACAGATACGCAGTATTTT.

The V and J genes are TRBV7-6 and TRBJ2-5; 9 nucleotides match TRBD2. Trimming at V came to 5 bases and at J to 2 bases, leaving 6 bases not matched to a gene. This CDR3 has 15 amino acids. The germline V gene encodes CDR1 SGHVS and CDR2 FNYEAQ. CDR3 DNA: TGTGCCAGCAGCACTGGAGCGGGGGGTCAAGAGACCCAGTACTTC. This gives the protein CASSTGAGGQETQYF.

In the case of this clone: The germline gene is not matched at one end of the junction; a read error may be the cause. V is TRBV12-3 or TRBV12-4 and J is TRBJ2-3; D gene ambiguous. The CDR3 covers 12 residues. The CDR3 DNA is TGTGCCAGCAGTTTAACTCTTACATACAGAGATTTT. This gives the protein CASSLTLTYRDF.

In DNA, the CDR3 is TGTGCCAGCAGCTTGGTCCAGGGGATCTCCTACGAGCAGTACTTC. Protein: CASSLVQGISYEQYF. The chain has TRBV5-4 and TRBJ2-7, with TRBD1 as a possible D gene (6 bases). Trimming cost V 0 bases and J 0 bases, with 10 bases left between them. Germline assignment: CDR1 SGHNT and CDR2 YYREEE (reference sequence). CDR3 length equals 15 residues.

This clone was seen only a few times. This chain links TRBV7-9 with TRBJ2-5; 7 bases match TRBD1. From germline, CDR1 is SEHNR and CDR2 FQNEAQ (reference sequence). Germline trimming cut 4 bases from V and 4 bases from J; bases unmatched to any gene: 6. This CDR3 contains 14 residues. The CDR3 bases are TGTGCCAGCAGCTACAGGGGCGTATCAGAGACCCAGTACTTC. This translates into CASSYRGVSETQYF.

The V gene is TRBV14, the J gene TRBJ1-1; 7 nucleotides match TRBD1. After removal of 5 bases from V and 11 bases from J, the junction contained 8 bases not matched to a gene. The CDR3 consists of 12 residues. CDR1 is SGHDN and CDR2 is FVKESK in the germline V gene. The CDR3 protein is CASSAAGTEAFF. The CDR3 DNA follows: TGTGCCAGCAGCGCGGCCGGGACAGAGGCTTTCTTT. The entire variable domain, with the rest obtained from reference TRBV14 and TRBJ1-1, is as follows: EAGVTQFPSHSVIEKGQTVTLRCDPISGHDNLYWYRRVMGKEIKFLLHFVKESKQDESGMPNNRFLAERTGGTYSTLKVQPAELEDSGVYFCASSAAGTEAFFGQGTRLTVV.